This passage covers 18 T cell receptor beta chains from one sample sequenced in a study of HIV-infected patients and healthy controls. No cell fractionation was done, so the repertoire covers all unsorted peripheral blood T cells. cDNA was made from approximately 500 ng RNA using alpha and beta constant primers. Using multiplexing indices, alpha and beta chain libraries were generated apart by chain-specific third strand synthesis. TCRdb redid the calling of the 5' RACE reads with MiXCR, one entry per CDR3 protein. The sample records 9,000 to 9,500 distinct CDR3 sequences, under 6% being singletons. Sequenced: blood. These receptor sequences come from an adult in good health.

This clonotype was observed at least ten times. The genes are TRBV7-9 and TRBJ2-1; 13 bases fit TRBD2. This CDR3 has 16 amino acids. With V trimmed by 4 bases and J by 8 bases, 8 bases remained unmatched. Per germline, CDR1 SEHNR and CDR2 FQNEAQ (reference sequence). CDR3 protein: CASSSWTSGSRDEQFF. Written as DNA, the CDR3 is TGTGCCAGCAGCTCCTGGACTAGCGGGAGTAGGGATGAGCAGTTCTTC.

This clonotype was recorded many times. The gene calls are TRBV12-3 or TRBV12-4 and TRBJ2-4; D unresolved. The ends were cut back, 8 bases at V and 0 bases at J, with 8 bases in the middle. This CDR3 has 13 residues. The CDR3 DNA follows: TGTGCCAGCCCGAGGCTAGCCAAAAACATTCAGTACTTC. It is translated as CASPRLAKNIQYF.

By its share, this clonotype is medium-sized. The chain has TRBV9 and TRBJ2-3; 10 nucleotides agree with TRBD2. V was clipped by 2 bases and J by 0 bases; unmatched bases: 9. Germline-derived CDR1 and CDR2 are SGDLS and YYNGEE. The CDR3 consists of 18 residues. The CDR3 DNA reads TGTGCCAGCAGCGTCGACCAGCGGGGGGGCCTAAGCACAGATACGCAGTATTTT. This gives the protein CASSVDQRGGLSTDTQYF.

The sample holds many counts of this clonotype. The chain uses TRBV6-5 and TRBJ1-2, with TRBD1 identical over 7 bases. Germline V lookup: CDR1 MNHEY, CDR2 SVGAGI. V shed 7 bases, J shed 4 bases, and the junction held 9 bases outside the gene matches. This CDR3 spans 14 amino acids. The CDR3 protein is CASIDRAVGYGYTF. CDR3 coding DNA: TGTGCCAGCATCGACAGGGCTGTCGGCTATGGCTACACCTTC.

This clonotype was seen only a few times. V is TRBV5-1 and J is TRBJ2-1; no definite D call. This CDR3 is built from 13 residues. CDR1 SGHRS and CDR2 YFSETQ come from the germline V gene. Trimming pared 3 bases from V and 5 bases from J, leaving 9 bases between. The CDR3 loop reads CASSSLQHNEQFF. The CDR3, as DNA: TGCGCCAGCAGCTCCTTACAACACAATGAGCAGTTCTTC.

This clonotype was observed a handful of times. This chain connects TRBV28 to TRBJ1-5; the D gene is possibly TRBD1 (5 bases). Germline V gene sequence: CDR1 MDHEN, CDR2 SYDVKM. This CDR3 spans 14 amino acids. V was shortened by 5 bases and J by 9 bases, with 17 bases between the two germline ends. The CDR3 DNA reads TGTGCCAGCAGTACTCGGGACGGGAGGTTGCCCCAGCATTTT. Encoded protein: CASSTRDGRLPQHF. The full variable domain, with the rest looked up from reference TRBV28 and TRBJ1-5, is DVKVTQSSRYLVKRTGEKVFLECVQDMDHENMFWYRQDPGLGLRLIYFSYDVKMKEKGDIPEGYSVSREKKERFSLILESASTNQTSMYLCASSTRDGRLPQHFGDGTRLSIL.

This clonotype was recorded many times. The genes are TRBV5-4 and TRBJ2-5, with no clear D. Germline V gives CDR1 SGHNT, CDR2 YYREEE (reference sequence). The CDR3 totals 14 residues. The V end lost 0 bases, the J end lost 1 base, and 7 bases lay between the germline ends. The CDR3 protein is CASSLGFGQETQYF. Here the CDR3 DNA reads TGTGCCAGCAGCTTGGGTTTCGGCCAAGAGACCCAGTACTTC.

The table lists this clonotype with a few counts. The DNA of the CDR3 is TGTGCCAGCAGCTCCTCGGGACAGTCTAAAGAGACCCAGTACTTC. Translation gives CASSSSGQSKETQYF. The chain couples TRBV13 to TRBJ2-5; TRBD1 matches at 7 bases. Germline CDR1 is PRHDT and CDR2 is FYEKMQ (reference sequence). This CDR3 is built from 15 residues. After removal of 4 bases from V and 3 bases from J, the junction contained 8 bases not matched to a gene.

The CDR3 loop is CASSLTSGSLNEQFF. The CDR3 DNA follows: TGTGCCAGCAGCTTGACTAGCGGGAGTCTGAATGAGCAGTTCTTC. This chain links TRBV11-3 with TRBJ2-1; TRBD2 aligns across 12 bases. The CDR3 is 15 residues long. Germline V gene data show CDR1 as SGHNT and CDR2 as YENEEA. The V segment lost 3 bases and the J segment 7 bases; nucleotides outside the gene matches: 4.

This clonotype is classed as medium-sized. This CDR3 reads CASSYGRGESYEQYF. CDR3 nucleotide sequence: TGTGCCAGCAGTTACGGCCGTGGGGAGTCCTACGAGCAGTACTTC. The chain employs TRBV6-2 or TRBV6-3 and TRBJ2-7; D may be TRBD2 (5 bases). CDR1 is MNHEY and CDR2 is SVGEGT in the germline V gene. The CDR3 is 15 amino acids. The ends were cut back, 2 bases at V and 1 base at J, with 12 bases in the middle.

This clonotype was detected ten times or more. The chain employs TRBV20-1 and TRBJ2-1; TRBD1 or TRBD2 may be the D gene (5 bases each). V was shortened by 0 bases and J by 3 bases, with 9 bases between the two germline ends. CDR1 is DFQATT, CDR2 SNEGSKA, per germline (reference sequence). This CDR3 spans 14 amino acids. The CDR3 nucleotides read TGCAGTGCTAGAGAGGGGGATGACTACAATGAGCAGTTCTTC. Its protein product is CSAREGDDYNEQFF.

This clonotype qualifies as medium-sized. The chain couples TRBV12-3 or TRBV12-4 to TRBJ2-1; D may be TRBD1 or TRBD2 (5 bases each). The ends were cut back, 7 bases at V and 3 bases at J, with 25 bases in the middle. This CDR3 has 18 amino acids. The CDR3 region has the DNA TGTGCCAGCACCTTCGACAGCGGAATACCCATAGACTACAATGAGCAGTTCTTC. As protein: CASTFDSGIPIDYNEQFF.

This clonotype was recorded at least ten times. This rearrangement joins TRBV2 to TRBJ2-7, with TRBD2 matching 9 bases. CDR3 length: 17 amino acids. With 6 bases clipped from V and 0 bases from J, the junction kept 12 bases outside the gene matches. CDR1 SNHLY and CDR2 FYNNEI come from the germline V gene. Written as DNA, the CDR3 is TGTGCCAGCAGCCTAATAGCCCGACTAGCGGACTCCTACGAGCAGTACTTC. Amino acids: CASSLIARLADSYEQYF.

By its share, this clonotype is medium-sized. The V call is TRBV6-2 or TRBV6-3, the J call TRBJ2-3, with no clear D. Deletions cut 5 bases from V and 5 bases from J, with 8 bases between. Germline V gene sequence: CDR1 MNHEY, CDR2 SVGEGT. The CDR3 is 12 residues long. The DNA of the CDR3 is TGTGCCAGCAGTCCGAGGAGAGATACGCAGTATTTT. It yields the protein CASSPRRDTQYF.

The sample holds many counts of this clonotype. The chain is built from TRBV9 and TRBJ1-6; 8 bases are shared with TRBD1. There are 15 residues in the CDR3. Germline assignment: CDR1 SGDLS and CDR2 YYNGEE. Germline trimming cut 4 bases from V and 7 bases from J; bases unmatched to any gene: 7. CDR3 DNA sequence: TGTGCCAGCAGCCCCGGACAGGGTGTAAATTCACCCCTCCACTTT. This translates into CASSPGQGVNSPLHF.

This clonotype has ten or more counts. The genes are TRBV7-9 and TRBJ2-5; 8 nucleotides match TRBD2. This CDR3 is built from 13 residues. Germline-derived CDR1 and CDR2 are SEHNR and FQNEAQ (reference sequence). J gave up 4 bases and V 2 bases, and 0 bases lay outside the gene matches. DNA for the CDR3: TGTGCCAGCAGCTTACTAGCGGGAGAGACCCAGTACTTC. Its protein is CASSLLAGETQYF. The whole variable domain, filled in from reference TRBV7-9 and TRBJ2-5, reads DTGVSQNPRHKITKRGQNVTFRCDPISEHNRLYWYRQTLGQGPEFLTYFQNEAQLEKSRLLSDRFSAERPKGSFSTLEIQRTEQGDSAMYLCASSLLAGETQYFGPGTRLLVL.

This clonotype was counted only a few times. The J gene is TRBJ2-1, the V gene TRBV19; 7 bases are shared with TRBD2. From germline, CDR1 is LNHDA and CDR2 SQIVND (reference sequence). The CDR3 consists of 14 residues. The junction had 5 bases not matched to a gene; V was cut back by 3 bases and J by 6 bases. The CDR3 is CASSIQGGVNEQFF. DNA of the CDR3: TGTGCCAGTAGTATTCAGGGAGGGGTCAATGAGCAGTTCTTC.

This clonotype has a count of ten or more. CDR3 bases: TGTGCCAGTAAAGGAAACTATGGCTACACCTTC. It codes for CASKGNYGYTF. This chain joins TRBV6-6 and TRBJ1-2; no reliable D call. Trimming stripped 9 bases from V and 2 bases from J, with 7 bases between. Germline V CDR1 and CDR2: MNHNY, SVGAGI (reference sequence). The CDR3 is 11 amino acids.